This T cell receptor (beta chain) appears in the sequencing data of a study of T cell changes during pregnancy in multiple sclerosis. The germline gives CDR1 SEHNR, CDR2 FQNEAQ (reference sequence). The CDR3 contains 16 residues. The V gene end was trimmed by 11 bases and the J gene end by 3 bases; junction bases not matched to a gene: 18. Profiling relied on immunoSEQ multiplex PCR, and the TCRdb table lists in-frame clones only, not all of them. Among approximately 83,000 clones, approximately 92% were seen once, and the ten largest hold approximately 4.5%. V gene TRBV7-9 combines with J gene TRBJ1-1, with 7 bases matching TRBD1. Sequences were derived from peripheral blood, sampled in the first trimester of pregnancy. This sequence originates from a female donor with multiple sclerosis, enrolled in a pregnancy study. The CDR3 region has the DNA TGTGCCCACATTAATTCCCCGGGACAGCCAGACACTGAAGCTTTCTTT. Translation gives CAHINSPGQPDTEAFF.